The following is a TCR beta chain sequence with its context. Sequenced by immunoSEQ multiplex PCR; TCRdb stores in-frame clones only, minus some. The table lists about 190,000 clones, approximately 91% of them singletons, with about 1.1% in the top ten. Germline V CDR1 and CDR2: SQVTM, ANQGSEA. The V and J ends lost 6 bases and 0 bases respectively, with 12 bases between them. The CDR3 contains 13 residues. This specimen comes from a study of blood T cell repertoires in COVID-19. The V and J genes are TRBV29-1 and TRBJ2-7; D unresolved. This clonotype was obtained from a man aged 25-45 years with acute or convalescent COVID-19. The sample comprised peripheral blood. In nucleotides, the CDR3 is TGCAGCGTAAAGCAGGTTAGCTCCTACGAGCAGTACTTC. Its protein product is CSVKQVSSYEQYF.